The T cell receptor beta chain under discussion was sequenced for a study of shared clonotypes between healthy human individuals. V lost 5 bases and J lost 2, with 12 bases in between. The germline gives CDR1 SEHNR, CDR2 FQNEAQ (reference sequence). The CDR3 is 14 amino acids. Concerning this clone: Its antigen is not identified.

Several immunoSEQ 96-well plates shared each subset's DNA, each plate a replicate. Using immunoSEQ multiplex PCR, the repertoire was profiled, and TCRdb retains in-frame clones only, with some absent. This sample has 550,000 to 850,000 clones, with roughly 70% found just once. Broader study findings: Having only a few donors restricted how much genetic and exposure-history diversity was captured. A handful of donors had about 5% of their naive CD4 clonotypes in common.

This TCR came from a woman in her twenties or thirties in good health. The source material was memory CD4+ T cells sorted from blood. Described subset: CD45RA-negative fraction. This chain connects TRBV7-9 to TRBJ1-2; D not certain. The DNA for the CDR3 is TGTGCCAGCAGCCAAGGACGTATGAACTATGGCTACACCTTC. Its translation: CASSQGRMNYGYTF.